The 14 T cell receptor beta chains in this list originate from one sample, sequenced in a study of T cell responses to AZD1222 COVID-19 vaccine. The data were produced by immunoSEQ multiplex PCR, yet TCRdb's version contains in-frame clones alone and is incomplete. The sample comprises about 110,000 clones, approximately 89% of which are singletons, and 4.4% rests with the top ten. Sample: peripheral blood, taken 28 days after the second AZD1222 dose. These receptors all come from an adult who received the AZD1222 COVID-19 vaccine.

This clone showed up just once. CDR3 in amino acids: CASSSQGGQFYSTDTQYF. In DNA, the CDR3 is TGTGCCAGCAGTTCGCAGGGAGGCCAATTTTATAGCACAGATACGCAGTATTTT. The V gene is TRBV27, the J gene TRBJ2-3; a possible D gene is TRBD2 (6 bases). Germline values: CDR1 MNHEY, CDR2 SMNVEV (reference sequence). Trimming cost V 4 bases and J 0 bases, with 20 bases left between them. This CDR3 spans 18 amino acids.

The CDR3 loop reads CASSTTRGTEAFF. Here the CDR3 DNA reads TGTGCCAGTAGTACCACTCGCGGCACTGAAGCTTTCTTT. The chain combines TRBV19 with TRBJ1-1, with D unclear. Trimming shortened V by 4 bases and J by 4 bases, and 10 bases separated the two germline ends. The CDR3 length is 13 residues. Germline assignment: CDR1 LNHDA and CDR2 SQIVND (reference sequence). The full variable domain, its missing parts supplied by reference TRBV19 and TRBJ1-1, is DGGITQSPKYLFRKEGQNVTLSCEQNLNHDAMYWYRQDPGQGLRLIYYSQIVNDFQKGDIAEGYSVSREKKESFPLTVTSAQKNPTAFYLCASSTTRGTEAFFGQGTRLTVV.

V usage is TRBV4-1 and J usage is TRBJ1-3, with no clear D. The CDR3 sequence is 14 residues long. The germline V gene encodes CDR1 MGHRA and CDR2 YSYEKL. The germline V and J ends were trimmed by 4 bases and 1 base, with 8 bases remaining between them. CDR3 loop: CASSPGISGNTIYF. Written as DNA, the CDR3 is TGCGCCAGCAGCCCCGGTATATCTGGAAACACCATATATTTT.

CDR3 nucleotide sequence: TGTGCCAGCAGTGAAGCCCCGGGACAGGGTAACGAGCAGTACTTC. Translating it yields CASSEAPGQGNEQYF. This chain links TRBV6-1 with TRBJ2-7; 9 positions agree with TRBD1. CDR3 size: 15 residues. Per germline, CDR1 MNHNS and CDR2 SASEGT. V trimming: 0 bases; J trimming: 5 bases; junction bases outside the gene matches: 5.

As concerns this clone: Other DNA sequences in the sample encode the same CDR3. The chain recombines TRBV5-1 with TRBJ2-3; D remains unclear. This CDR3 comprises 14 residues. V lost 3 bases and J 0 bases, leaving 8 bases between the germline ends. Germline V CDR1 and CDR2: SGHRS, YFSETQ. The DNA for the CDR3 is TGCGCCAGCAGCTCCGGCGGAAGCACAGATACGCAGTATTTT. Translation: CASSSGGSTDTQYF. Filled out from reference TRBV5-1 and TRBJ2-3, the complete variable domain reads KAGVTQTPRYLIKTRGQQVTLSCSPISGHRSVSWYQQTPGQGLQFLFEYFSETQRNKGNFPGRFSGRQFSNSRSEMNVSTLELGDSALYLCASSSGGSTDTQYFGPGTRLTVL.

V gene TRBV28 combines with J gene TRBJ1-3; no clear D. The CDR3 is 13 amino acids. The V end was cut by 7 bases, the J end by 4 bases, with 11 bases between. The germline V gene encodes CDR1 MDHEN and CDR2 SYDVKM. Here the CDR3 DNA reads TGTGCCAGCAACGAATCTGGAGGAAACACCATATATTTT. This codes for CASNESGGNTIYF.

CDR3 bases: TGTGCCAGCAGCTTGCTGGGGGGCTCAGAGACCCAGTACTTC. It translates to CASSLLGGSETQYF. This chain joins TRBV5-4 and TRBJ2-5, with D perhaps being TRBD1 or TRBD2 (6 bases each). This CDR3 spans 14 amino acids. Germline V lookup: CDR1 SGHNT, CDR2 YYREEE (reference sequence). V shed 1 base and J shed 4 bases, with 11 bases lying between them.

This rearrangement joins TRBV19 to TRBJ1-5, with D perhaps matching TRBD1 (5 bases). The V gene lost 3 bases and the J gene lost 9 bases, with 15 bases spanning the gap. The CDR3 sequence is 14 residues long. Germline V gene sequence: CDR1 LNHDA, CDR2 SQIVND (reference sequence). Here the CDR3 reads CASSMVSSGGPQHF. The CDR3 bases are TGTGCCAGTAGTATGGTTAGTAGTGGGGGGCCCCAGCATTTT.

About this clone: At one end, the junction sequence differs from germline, possibly due to a read error. This rearrangement joins TRBV27 to TRBJ1-2; TRBD1 is a possible D gene (5 bases). This CDR3 comprises 14 residues. The germline gives CDR1 MNHEY, CDR2 SMNVEV (reference sequence). The CDR3 nucleotides read TGTGCCAGCAGTCCTAGGGCAGGGCCTCGACCTAGAGCCTTC. Encoded protein: CASSPRAGPRPRAF.

The chain combines TRBV19 with TRBJ1-1; D possibly corresponds to TRBD1 (5 bases). Germline lookup yields CDR1 LNHDA and CDR2 SQIVND (reference sequence). This CDR3 contains 14 residues. With 8 bases removed from V and 2 bases from J, the gap between germline ends came to 15 bases. The CDR3 DNA sequence: TGTGCCAGTCTCCTTTCGGGGGGTAACACTGAAGCTTTCTTT. Translated, it gives CASLLSGGNTEAFF.

The V gene is TRBV9, the J gene TRBJ1-3, with TRBD1 identical over 10 bases. Germline assignment: CDR1 SGDLS and CDR2 YYNGEE. This CDR3 is 15 amino acids long. The V gene end was trimmed by 4 bases and the J gene end by 4 bases; junction bases not matched to a gene: 5. DNA for the CDR3: TGTGCCAGCAGCCCAGACAGGGGGCGAGGAAACACCATATATTTT. Protein sequence: CASSPDRGRGNTIYF.

The chain employs TRBV27 and TRBJ2-1; the match to TRBD2 covers 12 bases. Trimming at V came to 1 base and at J to 6 bases, leaving 10 bases not matched to a gene. The germline V gene has CDR1 MNHEY and CDR2 SMNVEV (reference sequence). The CDR3 consists of 18 residues. CDR3 sequence: CASSLFGLAGGPGNEQFF. CDR3 nucleotides: TGTGCCAGCAGTTTATTCGGGCTAGCGGGAGGGCCGGGCAATGAGCAGTTCTTC.

This clone has a single count. The gene calls are TRBV6-5 and TRBJ2-7, with D possibly TRBD1 on 6 matching bases. Germline-derived CDR1 and CDR2 are MNHEY and SVGAGI. V lost 7 bases to trimming and J lost 0 bases, with 10 bases between them. The CDR3 has 13 amino acids. CDR3 in DNA: TGTGCCAGCACTCAGGGGTCCTCCTACGAGCAGTACTTC. This encodes CASTQGSSYEQYF.

The chain is built from TRBV19 and TRBJ1-2, with D hard to call. The CDR3 spans 11 residues. V was cut by 8 bases and J by 3 bases, with 7 bases left in between. The germline gives CDR1 LNHDA, CDR2 SQIVND (reference sequence). This chain's CDR3 is CASQHYYGYTF. The CDR3 bases are TGTGCCAGTCAGCATTACTATGGCTACACCTTC.